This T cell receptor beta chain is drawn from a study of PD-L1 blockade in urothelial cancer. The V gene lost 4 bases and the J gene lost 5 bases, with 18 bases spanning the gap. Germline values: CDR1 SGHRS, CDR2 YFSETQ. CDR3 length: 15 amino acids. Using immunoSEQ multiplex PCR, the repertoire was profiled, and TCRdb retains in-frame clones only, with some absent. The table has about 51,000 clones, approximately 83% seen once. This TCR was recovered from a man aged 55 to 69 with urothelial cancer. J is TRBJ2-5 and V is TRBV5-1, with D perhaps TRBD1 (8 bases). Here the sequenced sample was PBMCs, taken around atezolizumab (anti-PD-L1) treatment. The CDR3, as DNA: TGCGCCAGCAGCCTCGGACAGGGAGGGGTTGAGACCCAGTACTTC. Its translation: CASSLGQGGVETQYF.